This T cell receptor beta chain originates from a study of blood T cell repertoires in COVID-19. Method: immunoSEQ multiplex PCR; TCRdb's copy keeps in-frame clones and lacks some. Of 200,000 to 250,000 clones listed, 80% to 85% were seen once; the top ten hold around 8%. The V gene lost 4 bases and the J gene lost 6 bases, with 13 bases spanning the gap. Per the germline V gene, CDR1 is SGHRS and CDR2 is YFSETQ. There are 13 residues in the CDR3. Source material: peripheral blood. This chain links TRBV5-1 with TRBJ1-2, with unresolved D. The clonotype comes from an elderly woman with COVID-19, enrolled during active disease. As DNA, the CDR3 is TGCGCCAGCAGCCGGGTACCGGGAGATGGCTACACCTTC. Residues: CASSRVPGDGYTF.